These 13 T cell receptor beta chains were all obtained from the same sample, sequenced in a study of cytomegalovirus exposure and HLA in healthy donors. Assay: immunoSEQ multiplex PCR; the TCRdb copy retains only in-frame clones and omits some. Of hundreds of thousands of clones in the sample, over 65% were seen once. Sequenced sample: PBMCs. The receptors originated from a woman under 30 in good health and CMV-seronegative.

Concerning this clone: This CDR3 is missing its conserved last phenylalanine or tryptophan, likely due to a read error. Because the CDR3's place on the DNA is in doubt, the DNA is left out and the CDR3 is given as listed by TCRdb. The V and J genes are TRBV13 and TRBJ2-7; the table's D call, TRBD2, has no DNA check behind it. The CDR3 is made up of 12 amino acids, end residues included. CDR1 and CDR2 (germline): PRHDT, FYEKMQ (reference sequence). CDR3 in amino acids: CASSLGRRDLIL.

The chain recombines TRBV5-8 with TRBJ1-5; unclear D gene. CDR1 SGHTS and CDR2 YDEGEE come from the germline V gene. CDR3 length equals 16 residues. V was trimmed by 3 bases and J by 2 bases, leaving 15 bases between them. CDR3 sequence: CASSSHMAGGNQPQHF. In DNA form, the CDR3 reads TGTGCCAGCAGCTCGCACATGGCTGGTGGCAATCAGCCCCAGCATTTT.

The chain is built from TRBV5-1 and TRBJ2-1, with unresolved D. V lost 0 bases and J 5 bases, leaving 6 bases between the germline ends. This CDR3 contains 13 residues. Germline V gives CDR1 SGHRS, CDR2 YFSETQ. CDR3 in amino acids: CASSLDDHNEQFF. The CDR3 DNA is TGCGCCAGCAGCTTGGATGACCACAATGAGCAGTTCTTC.

This clone was counted once. The CDR3, as DNA: TGTGCCAGCAGCTTAGAGGGGACAGGATATGGCTACACCTTC. Its protein product is CASSLEGTGYGYTF. The genes are TRBV11-2 and TRBJ1-2; 8 bases map to TRBD1. The length of the CDR3 is 14 residues. Germline V lookup: CDR1 SGHAT, CDR2 FQNNGV. The V and J ends lost 0 bases and 5 bases, in that order; junction bases with no gene match: 2.

The chain links TRBV5-1 to TRBJ2-1; 9 bases are a match to TRBD2. This CDR3 region has 16 residues. Germline values: CDR1 SGHRS, CDR2 YFSETQ. V shed 0 bases, J shed 0 bases, and the junction held 1 base outside the gene matches. The chain's CDR3 is CASSLGRGGSYNEQFF. The CDR3 DNA sequence: TGCGCCAGCAGCTTGGGGCGGGGGGGCTCCTACAATGAGCAGTTCTTC.

The chain recombines TRBV15 with TRBJ2-1; 9 bases align to TRBD2. After removal of 7 bases from V and 7 bases from J, the junction contained 14 bases not matched to a gene. Germline-derived CDR1 and CDR2 are LNHNV and YYDKDF (reference sequence). The CDR3 runs to 16 residues. As DNA, the CDR3 is TGTGCCACCACCCGAACTCGAGGCGGGGGGGCGAATGAGCAGTTCTTC. This sequence encodes CATTRTRGGGANEQFF. The full variable domain, in which reference TRBV15 and TRBJ2-1 provide the parts outside the CDR3, is DAMVIQNPRYQVTQFGKPVTLSCSQTLNHNVMYWYQQKSSQAPKLLFHYYDKDFNNEADTPDNFQSRRPNTSFCFLDIRSPGLGDTAMYLCATTRTRGGGANEQFFGPGTRLTVL.

As regards this clone: Other DNA variants within this sample encode the same CDR3. The V call is TRBV25-1, the J call TRBJ1-4, with a tentative D call TRBD1 (6 bases). This CDR3 comprises 15 residues. The germline V gene has CDR1 MGHDK and CDR2 SYGVNS. Deletions cut 4 bases from V and 2 bases from J, with 11 bases between. CDR3 nucleotides: TGTGCCAGCAGTGGAGGGGGGGCGACTAATGAAAAACTGTTTTTT. Protein: CASSGGGATNEKLFF. The full variable domain, with the rest looked up from reference TRBV25-1 and TRBJ1-4, is EADIYQTPRYLVIGTGKKITLECSQTMGHDKMYWYQQDPGMELHLIHYSYGVNSTEKGDLSSESTVSRIRTEHFPLTLESARPSHTSQYLCASSGGGATNEKLFFGSGTQLSVL.

The table lists this clone with a few counts. The rearrangement links TRBV7-9 to TRBJ1-1, with D hard to call. This CDR3 spans 13 amino acids. CDR1 is SEHNR and CDR2 is FQNEAQ in the germline V gene (reference sequence). V shed 1 base and J shed 5 bases, with 8 bases lying between them. CDR3 bases: TGTGCCAGCAGCTTAGATGCGGGGACTGAAGCTTTCTTT. It codes for CASSLDAGTEAFF. The full variable domain, in which reference TRBV7-9 and TRBJ1-1 provide the parts outside the CDR3, is DTGVSQNPRHKITKRGQNVTFRCDPISEHNRLYWYRQTLGQGPEFLTYFQNEAQLEKSRLLSDRFSAERPKGSFSTLEIQRTEQGDSAMYLCASSLDAGTEAFFGQGTRLTVV.

This chain joins TRBV6-1 and TRBJ2-3; 9 nucleotides match TRBD2. Germline loops: CDR1 MNHNS, CDR2 SASEGT. With 5 bases clipped from V and 5 bases from J, the junction kept 2 bases outside the gene matches. This CDR3 is 13 amino acids long. Here the CDR3 reads CASSPAGGDTQYF. CDR3 nucleotides: TGTGCCAGCAGTCCAGCGGGAGGAGATACGCAGTATTTT.

This clone was observed a handful of times. The CDR3 spells CASSGDYFEQYF. CDR3 nucleotide sequence: TGCGCCAGCAGCGGGGATTATTTCGAGCAGTACTTC. The chain joins TRBV5-1 to TRBJ2-7; D remains unclear. The CDR3 is 12 residues long. Trimming took 4 bases from V and 6 from J, leaving 11 bases between them. CDR1 is SGHRS and CDR2 is YFSETQ in the germline V gene.

The J gene is TRBJ2-7, the V gene TRBV4-2; possibly TRBD1 or TRBD2 for D (5 bases each). The CDR3 totals 17 residues. Germline V CDR1 and CDR2: LGHNA, YNFKEQ. Trimming stripped 3 bases from V and 3 bases from J, with 21 bases between. CDR3 nucleotides: TGTGCCAGCAGCCAGGTACCGGGACGCACCGTTCTCTACGAGCAGTACTTC. Residues: CASSQVPGRTVLYEQYF.

The rearrangement joins TRBV9 to TRBJ2-5; D is unresolved. This CDR3 is 13 amino acids long. V was trimmed by 2 bases and J by 0 bases, leaving 5 bases between them. CDR1 is SGDLS, CDR2 YYNGEE, per germline. CDR3 sequence: CASSVNNQETQYF. CDR3 DNA: TGTGCCAGCAGCGTTAACAACCAAGAGACCCAGTACTTC.

This clone appeared a few times. The chain has TRBV6-1 and TRBJ1-2; TRBD1 is a possible D gene (5 bases). CDR1 and CDR2 (germline): MNHNS, SASEGT. V shed 0 bases and J shed 4 bases, with 21 bases lying between them. The CDR3 is made up of 18 amino acids. CDR3 residues: CASSEAAAGLIRGYGYTF. DNA for the CDR3: TGTGCCAGCAGTGAAGCGGCTGCGGGACTCATTCGGGGCTATGGCTACACCTTC.